This T cell receptor beta chain derives from a study of blood T cell repertoires in COVID-19. Study summary: Samples representing acute and convalescent COVID-19 were sourced from the United States, Italy and Spain. From T cells, B-cell-depleted T cells, or PBMCs came the material, which was cDNA or gDNA.

In germline, CDR1 is SGHTS, CDR2 YDEGEE. The J segment lost 5 bases and the V segment lost 2 bases, leaving 5 bases of the junction unmatched. CDR3 length equals 14 residues. TCRdb's copy holds only in-frame clones and misses some; the assay was immunoSEQ multiplex PCR. The sample carries about 72,000 clones, approximately 86% recorded once. The sample taken for sequencing was peripheral blood. The chain couples TRBV5-8 to TRBJ2-7; TRBD1 matches at 9 bases. This TCR was sampled from a woman aged 55-75 years with acute or convalescent COVID-19. The CDR3 DNA reads as TGTGCCAGCAGCTTAGGACAGGGGTTAGACGAGCAGTACTTC. It specifies CASSLGQGLDEQYF.